These 2 T cell receptor beta chains originate from one sample sequenced in a study of CD8+CD57+ T cells in acquired aplastic anemia. The study profiled TCR beta VDJ and CDR3 using genomic DNA as template. TCRdb re-analysed the reads in MiXCR, keeping a single row per CDR3 protein. The repertoire has under 200,000 distinct CDR3 sequences, less than 50% of them found once; the top ten carry about 2%. Patients sequenced had flow cytometry evidence of CD8+CD57+ cell expansion. The sample was sorted CD4+, CD8+, or CD8+CD57+ T cells (not recorded which) from PBMCs. These receptors came from a human donor with aplastic anemia.

V usage is TRBV10-3 and J usage is TRBJ2-7, with D unclear. Germline V lookup: CDR1 ENHRY, CDR2 SYGVKD. Trimming stripped 5 bases from V and 3 bases from J, with 8 bases between. The CDR3 loop spans 12 amino acids. CDR3 sequence (DNA): TGTGCCATCAGTTCCGACGGCTACGAGCAGTACTTC. The encoded protein is CAISSDGYEQYF.

This clonotype was observed a single time. The genes are TRBV3-1 and TRBJ1-6; 7 nucleotides align to TRBD1. Germline V gene sequence: CDR1 LGHDT, CDR2 YNNKEL (reference sequence). Germline trimming cut 2 bases from V and 12 bases from J; bases unmatched to any gene: 16. This CDR3 is 17 amino acids long. The CDR3 coding sequence is TGTGCCAGCAGCCAATTTAGCGGGACAGAGCCACAATTACCCCTCCACTTT. Its translation is CASSQFSGTEPQLPLHF.